This is a list of T cell receptor beta chains from one sample in a study of T cells after yellow fever vaccination. TCRdb ran MiXCR on the 5' RACE reads and lists one entry per CDR3 protein. The sample carries roughly 30,000 distinct CDR3 sequences, roughly 6.3% recorded once. The source was PBMCs, either bulk or a sorted T-cell subset (CD4+, CD8+, memory, or dextramer-sorted; not recorded which), collected on the day of the yellow fever booster vaccination. These receptors came from a man aged 25-45 years who received the YFV17D yellow fever vaccine. Each CDR3 is given with its conserved first and last residue.

J	V	CDR3
TRBJ2-5	TRBV11-2	CASSSGSRGLETQYF
TRBJ2-6	TRBV9	CASSVLSGANVLTF
TRBJ2-1	TRBV13	CASTSGSLDEQFF
TRBJ2-1	TRBV7-6	CASSSSWANRNEQFF
TRBJ2-1	TRBV7-3	CASSLIAGGNLNEQFF
TRBJ1-5	TRBV7-2	CASSSGGPQHF
TRBJ2-3	TRBV27	CASSSPASTDTQYF
TRBJ1-1	TRBV20-1	CSAFQGRGTSMNTEAFF
TRBJ1-3	TRBV9	CASSPARGHTIYF
TRBJ2-3	TRBV11-3	CASSLGPSTDTQYF
TRBJ2-1	TRBV10-2	CASRVRTGGRSYNEQFF
TRBJ2-7	TRBV28	CASSLQGLRIEQYF
TRBJ1-2	TRBV7-9	CASSLEDRGYTF
TRBJ2-1	TRBV20-1	CSIRGVSGSWEQFF
TRBJ2-7	TRBV4-2	CASSLSSGRAHEQYF
TRBJ1-6	TRBV20-1	CSAREGGSYNSPLHF
TRBJ1-5	TRBV7-9	CASSYSTGNQPQHF
TRBJ1-2	TRBV6-1	CASSEGLYGYTF
TRBJ2-1	TRBV20-1	CSVKQGRGSNEQFF
TRBJ2-2	TRBV6-6	CASSGPNAGELFF
TRBJ2-3	TRBV5-1	CASSTGTAAAQYF
TRBJ1-2	TRBV25-1	CASSLQVNYGYTF
TRBJ1-3	TRBV7-8	CASSLVDRQGLNTIYF
TRBJ1-1	TRBV20-1	CSAASLGGEDTEAFF
TRBJ1-1	TRBV3-1	CASSLRQGSWAFF
TRBJ2-1	TRBV18	CASSHIPGQGYYNEQFF
TRBJ2-5	TRBV6-6	CASRKDPYGTQYF
TRBJ2-1	TRBV4-2	CASSHINEQFF
TRBJ1-6	TRBV12-3/TRBV12-4	CASSFRRQGFSPLHF
TRBJ2-1	TRBV24-1	CATSDLPQSEGHNEQFF
TRBJ2-1	TRBV9	CASSVDPPGGLYNEQFF
TRBJ1-4	TRBV11-2	CASSPTPGGRNEKLFF
TRBJ2-1	TRBV9	CASSAGGPYNEQFF
TRBJ2-1	TRBV27	CASSSEQFF
TRBJ2-1	TRBV12-3/TRBV12-4	CASSQGKSNEQFF
TRBJ2-3	TRBV18	CASSLSVNPSTDTQYF
TRBJ2-2	TRBV5-4	CACSLGAGKRAGELFF
TRBJ2-7	TRBV5-1	CASSLEGVAGVREQYF
TRBJ2-3	TRBV5-1	CASSLWGQGSADTQYF
TRBJ1-3	TRBV7-2	CASSGQHTISGNTIYF
TRBJ2-7	TRBV7-2	CASSSRTSGDEQYF
TRBJ1-6	TRBV2	CASSGARSPLHF
TRBJ2-3	TRBV30	CASSSGASTDTQYF
TRBJ2-7	TRBV5-5	CASSPGIYEQYF
TRBJ2-3	TRBV7-8	CASSPPLKIDTQYF
TRBJ1-4	TRBV3-1	CASSQDSGTGVEKLFF
TRBJ2-3	TRBV20-1	CSAREGFTDTQYF
TRBJ2-5	TRBV5-1	CASSLVQGSGETQYF
TRBJ2-2	TRBV7-2	CASSRDRTGELFF
TRBJ1-3	TRBV29-1	CSAWDIGSSGNTIYF
TRBJ2-2	TRBV14	CASSQATKNTGELFF
TRBJ2-7	TRBV10-3	CAIRADSKGEQPYEQYF
TRBJ2-5	TRBV7-3	CASSPQGSQETQYF
TRBJ2-7	TRBV3-1	CASSQAGTSGSSEQYF
TRBJ1-5	TRBV6-1	CASSERFREGQPQHF
TRBJ2-3	TRBV5-1	CASSLYATDTQYF
TRBJ2-3	TRBV20-1	CSARGVYRGRTDTQYF
TRBJ2-3	TRBV20-1	CSARDLEREVGNTQYF
TRBJ2-1	TRBV10-1	CANGTVSSYNEQFF
TRBJ2-1	TRBV25-1	CASSEKRSRFF